This TCR beta chain stems from a study of Graves' ophthalmopathy and Graves' hyperthyroidism. Presentation of ophthalmopathy in the donors involved moderate-to-severe activity, CAS ≥3, NOSPECS ≥4 and a duration under 3 months. The authors isolated PBMCs from about 10 ml of fresh peripheral blood. As for this clonotype: One end of the junction is discordant with germline, which a read error may explain.

The study amplified TCR beta CDR3 regions using RNA transcripts. HTBI primers primed a first-round RT-PCR, and a second-round multiplex PCR followed. MiXCR, run by TCRdb on the multiplex PCR reads, gives a single entry per CDR3 protein. Of approximately 480,000 distinct CDR3 sequences detected, roughly 14% appear once; the ten largest clones hold around 9.8%. The sequencing input was blood. This clonotype originated in a woman in her twenties or thirties with Graves' ophthalmopathy.

CDR3 loop: CASSLGGGQETKYF. The DNA of the CDR3 is TGTGCCAGCAGTTTGGGTGGTGGCCAAGAGACCAAGTACTTC. This rearrangement joins TRBV27 to TRBJ2-5, with D hard to call. The CDR3 sequence is 14 residues long. Germline CDR1 and CDR2: MNHEY and SMNVEV (reference sequence).